The 13 T cell receptor beta chains presented below share a single source sample, sequenced in a study of human T cells and chemical hapten exposure. Time point described: patch test 2, 6 weeks after DPC sensitization. Treatment here: therapeutic diphenylcyclopropenone sensitization with weekly scalp DPC. One entry per CDR3 protein results from TCRdb running MiXCR on the RACE reads. The sample contains about 110,000 distinct CDR3 sequences, about a tenth of which appear only once. The sequencing here drew on whole blood, taken in connection with sensitization to the hapten diphenylcyclopropenone (DPC). Receptor source: a woman aged 40 to 49 with alopecia areata. Some clones in this sample may be carry-over from other donors' samples.

This clonotype showed up just a few times. The V gene is TRBV18, the J gene TRBJ2-5; D is undetermined. This CDR3 contains 14 residues. Trimming pared 6 bases from V and 0 bases from J, leaving 11 bases between. Germline CDR1 KGHSH, CDR2 LQKENI. The CDR3 protein is CASSGTPDQETQYF. CDR3 coding DNA: TGTGCCAGCTCCGGAACTCCCGACCAAGAGACCCAGTACTTC.

The chain has TRBV25-1 and TRBJ2-2; no firm D call. The CDR3 has 15 residues. Per germline, CDR1 MGHDK and CDR2 SYGVNS. Between the trimmed V and J ends, which lost 3 bases and 5 bases, there was a span of 13 bases. CDR3 region: CASSERAPGTGELFF. DNA for the CDR3: TGTGCCAGCAGTGAGCGAGCCCCCGGGACCGGGGAGCTGTTTTTT.

This clonotype was counted ten times or more. The genes are TRBV6-2 or TRBV6-3 and TRBJ2-1; D is unclear. V was cut by 2 bases and J by 1 base, with 15 bases left in between. This CDR3 is built from 17 residues. Germline values: CDR1 MNHEY, CDR2 SVGEGT. The CDR3 is CASSYGSSAGSYNEQFF. The CDR3 nucleotides read TGTGCCAGCAGTTACGGTTCCTCGGCAGGTTCCTACAATGAGCAGTTCTTC.

This clonotype was counted many times. The chain recombines TRBV7-9 with TRBJ2-2; D gene ambiguous. CDR1 and CDR2 (germline): SEHNR, FQNEAQ (reference sequence). This CDR3 is 15 amino acids long. V lost 5 bases, J lost 0 bases, and 10 bases lay in between. DNA for the CDR3: TGTGCCAGCAGCCCCCGTCGGGCGAACACCGGGGAGCTGTTTTTT. It encodes CASSPRRANTGELFF.

The chain employs TRBV20-1 and TRBJ2-5; unclear D gene. The V and J ends lost 1 base and 5 bases respectively, with 8 bases between them. This CDR3 has 12 amino acids. Germline CDR1 is DFQATT and CDR2 is SNEGSKA (reference sequence). CDR3 protein: CSARGGLETQYF. The CDR3 region has the DNA TGCAGTGCTAGAGGTGGGCTGGAGACCCAGTACTTC.

This clonotype was seen a handful of times. The CDR3 here is CASSPGLAGGEQFF. The CDR3 nucleotides are TGTGCCAGCAGCCCCGGACTAGCGGGGGGGGAGCAGTTCTTC. The chain couples TRBV9 to TRBJ2-1; 15 nucleotides align to TRBD2. V shed 4 bases, J shed 10 bases, and the junction held 3 bases outside the gene matches. The CDR3 runs 14 residues. Germline CDR1 SGDLS, CDR2 YYNGEE.

For this clonotype: At one boundary the junction diverges from the germline segment, which might be a read error. CDR3 in amino acids: CSATTGPNYGYAF. CDR3 nucleotide sequence: TGCAGTGCCACAACAGGCCCTAACTATGGCTACGCCTTC. The rearrangement links TRBV20-1 to TRBJ1-2, with a possible D match to TRBD1 (5 bases). Germline V gene sequence: CDR1 DFQATT, CDR2 SNEGSKA (reference sequence). The CDR3 loop spans 13 amino acids.

This clonotype appeared many times. The chain has TRBV7-6 and TRBJ2-1, with D uncertain. The CDR3 is 14 amino acids. CDR1 is SGHVS and CDR2 is FNYEAQ in the germline V gene. The V end was cut by 0 bases, the J end by 6 bases, with 9 bases between. The CDR3 DNA reads as TGTGCCAGCAGCTTAGCGAAGGGCCCCAATGAGCAGTTCTTC. Protein: CASSLAKGPNEQFF. The full variable domain, its missing parts supplied by reference TRBV7-6 and TRBJ2-1, is GAGVSQSPRYKVTKRGQDVALRCDPISGHVSLYWYRQALGQGPEFLTYFNYEAQQDKSGLPNDRFSAERPEGSISTLTIQRTEQRDSAMYRCASSLAKGPNEQFFGPGTRLTVL.

A few counts support this clonotype. The rearrangement links TRBV12-3 or TRBV12-4 to TRBJ1-1, with a possible D match to TRBD1 (5 bases). V lost 0 bases to trimming and J lost 8 bases, with 16 bases between them. The CDR3 has 15 residues. The CDR3 DNA is TGTGCCAGCAGTTTAGCGTGGGGACTCGAATACGAAGCTTTCTTT. It specifies CASSLAWGLEYEAFF.

This clonotype was counted at least ten times. This sequence joins TRBV7-9 and TRBJ2-3; 9 positions agree with TRBD1. J lost 0 bases, V lost 2 bases, and 6 bases had no gene match. This CDR3 has 17 amino acids. From germline, CDR1 is SEHNR and CDR2 FQNEAQ (reference sequence). CDR3 nucleotide sequence: TGTGCCAGCAGCTTACCCCGGGGACAGGGCAGCACAGATACGCAGTATTTT. Encoded protein: CASSLPRGQGSTDTQYF.

This clonotype has only a few counts. The chain combines TRBV5-3 with TRBJ2-2, with D uncertain. TRBV5-3 is marked as an open reading frame, function uncertain. With 0 bases removed from V and 0 bases from J, the gap between germline ends came to 9 bases. The CDR3 is 16 amino acids. CDR3: CARSLEWQSNTGELFF. The CDR3 DNA reads as TGTGCCAGAAGCTTGGAATGGCAGTCGAACACCGGGGAGCTGTTTTTT.

This clonotype was counted ten times or more. CDR3 sequence (DNA): TGTGCCAGCAGCACCGACCAGAAACAGGGGAAATTCTACAATGAGCAGTTCTTC. It yields the protein CASSTDQKQGKFYNEQFF. The V gene is TRBV9, the J gene TRBJ2-1; 7 bases match TRBD1. V lost 4 bases, J lost 3 bases, and 16 bases stayed unmatched. Germline V CDR1 and CDR2: SGDLS, YYNGEE. This CDR3 comprises 18 residues.

This chain uses TRBV29-1 with TRBJ1-6; the D is unclear. The germline V gene has CDR1 SQVTM and CDR2 ANQGSEA. There are 14 residues in the CDR3. V was trimmed by 7 bases and J by 9 bases, leaving 19 bases between them. CDR3 bases: TGCAGCGCTGATGCCTCGGGTCCTGGTTCACCCCTCCACTTT. This sequence encodes CSADASGPGSPLHF. Full variable domain (rest looked up from reference TRBV29-1 and TRBJ1-6): SAVISQKPSRDICQRGTSLTIQCQVDSQVTMMFWYRQQPGQSLTLIATANQGSEATYESGFVIDKFPISRPNLTFSTLTVSNMSPEDSSIYLCSADASGPGSPLHFGNGTRLTVT.